A single sample is the source of the 29 T cell receptor beta chains below, sequenced in a study of blood T cell repertoires in COVID-19. Profiling relied on immunoSEQ multiplex PCR, and the TCRdb table lists in-frame clones only, not all of them. Altogether some 97,000 clones are present, about 89% being singletons, with the ten largest covering 0.97%. Sequenced material: peripheral blood. These TCRs come from a man aged 55 to 70 with acute or convalescent COVID-19.

The chain links TRBV7-9 to TRBJ1-3; 7 bases fit TRBD1. CDR1 and CDR2 (germline): SEHNR, FQNEAQ (reference sequence). V was clipped by 5 bases and J by 0 bases; unmatched bases: 4. This CDR3 is 15 amino acids long. Here the CDR3 reads CASSISGGSGNTIYF. The CDR3, as DNA: TGTGCCAGCAGCATATCAGGGGGCTCTGGAAACACCATATATTTT.

The rearrangement joins TRBV13 to TRBJ1-2, with TRBD1 matching over 7 bases. This CDR3 comprises 16 residues. The junction had 13 bases not matched to a gene; V was cut back by 8 bases and J by 1 base. CDR1 and CDR2 from the germline V gene are PRHDT and FYEKMQ (reference sequence). CDR3 sequence (DNA): TGTGCCAGCTATACAACGTCGGGGACAGATAACTATGGCTACACCTTC. Its protein product is CASYTTSGTDNYGYTF. The complete variable domain, with remaining parts taken from reference TRBV13 and TRBJ1-2, reads AAGVIQSPRHLIKEKRETATLKCYPIPRHDTVYWYQQGPGQDPQFLISFYEKMQSDKGSIPDRFSAQQFSDYHSELNMSSLELGDSALYFCASYTTSGTDNYGYTFGSGTRLTVV.

The chain employs TRBV2 and TRBJ1-1; no reliable D call. Trimming took off 3 bases at V and 3 bases at J, with 20 bases between the two ends. This CDR3 has 17 amino acids. CDR1 SNHLY and CDR2 FYNNEI come from the germline V gene. The CDR3 DNA reads as TGTGCCAGCAGTGATTCGGGCGGCCCGGGGTGGGACACTGAAGCTTTCTTT. Amino acid sequence: CASSDSGGPGWDTEAFF.

About this clone: One junction end does not reproduce the germline sequence, and a read error may be involved. The chain joins TRBV7-7 to TRBJ2-1, with 7 bases that match TRBD2. The CDR3 is 14 amino acids. Germline V gives CDR1 SSHAT, CDR2 FNYEAQ (reference sequence). The CDR3 bases are TGTGCTAGCAGCTTAGTTCCCAGGGAGGGTGAGCAGTTCTTC. This sequence encodes CASSLVPREGEQFF.

J is TRBJ2-7 and V is TRBV30; tentative D call: TRBD1 (6 bases). V gave up 8 bases and J gave up 1 base, with 15 bases separating them. From germline, CDR1 is GTSNPN and CDR2 SVGIG (reference sequence). This CDR3 has 13 residues. CDR3 nucleotide sequence: TGTGCCCGCCGAGGGGGTACATCCTACGAGCAGTACTTC. It encodes CARRGGTSYEQYF. Full variable domain (rest looked up from reference TRBV30 and TRBJ2-7): SQTIHQWPATLVQPVGSPLSLECTVEGTSNPNLYWYRQAAGRGLQLLFYSVGIGQISSEVPQNLSASRPQDRQFILSSKKLLLSDSGFYLCARRGGTSYEQYFGPGTRLTVT.

The chain combines TRBV7-9 with TRBJ1-5, with 8 bases that match TRBD1. Germline CDR1 reads SEHNR; CDR2 reads FQNEAQ (reference sequence). This CDR3 spans 16 amino acids. V trimming: 0 bases; J trimming: 7 bases; junction bases outside the gene matches: 8. The CDR3 nucleotides are TGTGCCAGCAGCTTAGCTGTAACAGGGGGGAGACAGCCCCAGCATTTT. It yields the protein CASSLAVTGGRQPQHF.

The V and J genes are TRBV28 and TRBJ1-3; the D gene is possibly TRBD1 (5 bases). The germline V gene encodes CDR1 MDHEN and CDR2 SYDVKM. Trimming left V 1 base short and J 9 bases short, with 13 bases between. CDR3 length: 14 residues. The CDR3 loop is CASSLSVGGGTIYF. CDR3 in DNA: TGTGCCAGCAGTTTATCCGTGGGGGGAGGCACCATATATTTT. Combining the CDR3 with reference TRBV28 and TRBJ1-3 gives the whole variable domain DVKVTQSSRYLVKRTGEKVFLECVQDMDHENMFWYRQDPGLGLRLIYFSYDVKMKEKGDIPEGYSVSREKKERFSLILESASTNQTSMYLCASSLSVGGGTIYFGEGSWLTVV.

The chain couples TRBV24-1 to TRBJ2-1; 10 nucleotides align to TRBD1. The CDR3 runs 16 residues. The V gene end was trimmed by 2 bases and the J gene end by 4 bases; junction bases not matched to a gene: 4. Germline-derived CDR1 and CDR2 are KGHDR and SFDVKD. Here the CDR3 reads CATSDSDRGDYNEQFF. In nucleotides, the CDR3 is TGTGCCACCAGTGATTCGGACAGGGGGGATTACAATGAGCAGTTCTTC.

The DNA of the CDR3 is TGCGCCAGCAGCTTGGCAGGGGACAGGGGCAGTGGGGCTTTCTTT. It is translated as CASSLAGDRGSGAFF. The chain combines TRBV5-1 with TRBJ1-1; 10 bases align to TRBD1. The germline V gene has CDR1 SGHRS and CDR2 YFSETQ. The CDR3 consists of 15 residues. The ends lost 0 bases at V and 11 bases at J; junction bases unmatched: 10.

The gene calls are TRBV19 and TRBJ1-5; a possible D gene is TRBD1 (6 bases). V lost 4 bases to trimming and J lost 1 base, with 11 bases between them. The CDR3 spans 15 residues. CDR1 and CDR2 (germline): LNHDA, SQIVND (reference sequence). The CDR3 DNA reads as TGTGCCAGTAGTAAGCCAGGGGCAAGCAATCAGCCCCAGCATTTT. Residues: CASSKPGASNQPQHF.

In this sample, this clone turned up a few times. The chain links TRBV5-1 to TRBJ1-1; D gene uncertain. CDR1 SGHRS and CDR2 YFSETQ come from the germline V gene. This CDR3 region has 16 residues. V was trimmed by 4 bases and J by 0 bases, leaving 16 bases between them. The CDR3 coding sequence is TGCGCCAGCAGCCAGCAAGGAGGGCGGATGAACACTGAAGCTTTCTTT. Residues: CASSQQGGRMNTEAFF.

The rearrangement uses TRBV2 and TRBJ2-5; D remains ambiguous. The V end lost 7 bases, the J end lost 2 bases, and 14 bases lay between the germline ends. Germline V gene sequence: CDR1 SNHLY, CDR2 FYNNEI. The CDR3 is made up of 14 amino acids. In DNA, the CDR3 is TGTGCCAGCATAGGCACAGCCATTCAAGAGACCCAGTACTTC. It codes for CASIGTAIQETQYF.

This chain joins TRBV5-1 and TRBJ2-7; 10 nucleotides agree with TRBD1. CDR1 and CDR2 (germline): SGHRS, YFSETQ. The CDR3 covers 13 residues. The ends lost 4 bases at V and 7 bases at J; junction bases unmatched: 5. Here the CDR3 reads CASSHGQGGEQYF. The DNA of the CDR3 is TGCGCCAGCAGCCACGGACAGGGGGGTGAGCAGTACTTC.

This chain uses TRBV6-5 with TRBJ1-5; no definite D call. The V end was cut by 6 bases, the J end by 3 bases, with 6 bases between. Germline V lookup: CDR1 MNHEY, CDR2 SVGAGI. This CDR3 is 12 amino acids long. CDR3 region: CASRQYNQPQHF. The CDR3 bases are TGTGCCAGCAGGCAGTACAATCAGCCCCAGCATTTT.

The CDR3 region is CASSTRQSYYEQYV. For the CDR3, the DNA is TGTGCCAGCAGCACCCGACAGTCCTACTACGAGCAGTACGTC. The chain employs TRBV11-2 and TRBJ2-7; D may be TRBD1 (5 bases). V lost 5 bases, J lost 3 bases, and 14 bases lay in between. The CDR3 spans 14 residues. Germline V gene sequence: CDR1 SGHAT, CDR2 FQNNGV.

The rearrangement links TRBV2 to TRBJ1-4, with D possibly TRBD1 on 6 matching bases. Per germline, CDR1 SNHLY and CDR2 FYNNEI. The CDR3 runs to 15 residues. V dropped 3 bases and J dropped 1 base, with 9 bases sitting between them. As DNA, the CDR3 is TGTGCCAGCAGTGATAGGGGGGGAACTAATGAAAAACTGTTTTTT. It codes for CASSDRGGTNEKLFF.

The chain couples TRBV5-4 to TRBJ2-7; 8 nucleotides line up with TRBD2. The CDR3 loop spans 17 amino acids. Germline V gene sequence: CDR1 SGHNT, CDR2 YYREEE (reference sequence). J was trimmed by 2 bases and V by 1 base; bases with no gene match: 11. CDR3 sequence reads: CASSLSAGGGAAYEQYF. Here the CDR3 DNA reads TGTGCCAGCAGCTTGTCTGCGGGGGGAGGGGCAGCCTACGAGCAGTACTTC.

This clone was recorded only once. J is TRBJ1-6 and V is TRBV30; TRBD1 matches 7 bases. Losses at the gene ends were 5 bases for V and 7 bases for J; bases not matched to a gene: 5. Germline CDR1 is GTSNPN and CDR2 is SVGIG (reference sequence). The CDR3 spans 13 residues. The CDR3 coding sequence is TGTGCCTGGGGGGGACAGCGCAATTCACCCCTCCACTTT. This codes for CAWGGQRNSPLHF.

This sequence joins TRBV28 and TRBJ2-3, with D hard to call. Germline V gene lookup returns CDR1 MDHEN and CDR2 SYDVKM. This CDR3 is built from 13 residues. The ends were cut back, 8 bases at V and 2 bases at J, with 11 bases in the middle. The CDR3 DNA is TGTGCCAGCCGTACCCGACTCACAGATACGCAGTATTTT. Translated, it gives CASRTRLTDTQYF.

This chain links TRBV21-1 with TRBJ2-7; TRBD1 is the table's D call and was not checked against the DNA. TRBV21-1 is assigned pseudogene status. This CDR3 has 14 amino acids. The CDR3 here is CASSPGQGGYEQYV. The DNA for the CDR3 is TGTGCCAGCAGCCCCGGACAGGGGGGTTACGAGCAGTACGTC.

V gene TRBV11-3 combines with J gene TRBJ2-1; 9 bases match TRBD2. V was pared by 7 bases and J by 5 bases, with 3 bases of the junction left unmatched. CDR3 length equals 13 residues. Per the germline V gene, CDR1 is SGHNT and CDR2 is YENEEA. The CDR3 loop reads CASKKREDNEQFF. In DNA form, the CDR3 reads TGTGCCAGCAAAAAGCGGGAGGACAATGAGCAGTTCTTC.

V gene TRBV19 combines with J gene TRBJ1-5; TRBD1 matches at 10 bases. V was clipped by 4 bases and J by 6 bases; unmatched bases: 3. CDR1 and CDR2 from the germline V gene are LNHDA and SQIVND (reference sequence). The CDR3 sequence is 14 residues long. Here the CDR3 DNA reads TGTGCCAGTAGTAGGACAGGGGGATTTCAGCCCCAGCATTTT. The encoded protein is CASSRTGGFQPQHF.

The chain joins TRBV19 to TRBJ1-1; 7 bases match TRBD1. Germline CDR1 and CDR2: LNHDA and SQIVND (reference sequence). The CDR3 has 14 residues. The V gene end was trimmed by 7 bases and the J gene end by 3 bases; junction bases not matched to a gene: 8. The CDR3 protein is CASTLDRRDTEAFF. The CDR3 nucleotides read TGTGCCAGTACCCTGGACAGGAGAGACACTGAAGCTTTCTTT.

The genes are TRBV24-1 and TRBJ2-3; TRBD2 matches 10 bases. V lost 5 bases and J lost 4; bases outside the gene matches: 5. This CDR3 has 15 residues. Germline V lookup: CDR1 KGHDR, CDR2 SFDVKD. CDR3 region: CATSAVAGGPDTQYF. CDR3 coding DNA: TGTGCCACCAGTGCCGTAGCGGGAGGCCCAGATACGCAGTATTTT.

The chain has TRBV5-1 and TRBJ1-2; no definite D call. The V end lost 7 bases, the J end lost 0 bases, and 4 bases lay between the germline ends. The CDR3 length is 11 residues. CDR1 is SGHRS, CDR2 YFSETQ, per germline. CDR3 in DNA: TGCGCCAGCGGAGCTAACTATGGCTACACCTTC. Residues: CASGANYGYTF.

CDR3 region: CASSLVRYEQYF. The DNA of the CDR3 is TGTGCCAGCAGTTTAGTGCGCTACGAGCAGTACTTC. This chain uses TRBV12-3 or TRBV12-4 with TRBJ2-7; no clear D gene. The CDR3 spans 12 residues. V lost 1 base to trimming and J lost 3 bases, with 4 bases between them.

V usage is TRBV5-8 and J usage is TRBJ1-5; tentative D call: TRBD1 (5 bases). The CDR3 sequence is 16 residues long. Germline lookup yields CDR1 SGHTS and CDR2 YDEGEE. V lost 4 bases and J lost 0, with 14 bases in between. This CDR3 reads CASSPIDRNSNQPQHF. The CDR3 DNA reads TGTGCCAGCAGCCCGATCGACAGAAATAGCAATCAGCCCCAGCATTTT.

CDR3 sequence reads: CASRAGNTEAFF. The CDR3 DNA follows: TGTGCCAGCAGAGCCGGGAACACTGAAGCTTTCTTT. V is TRBV28 and J is TRBJ1-1; no clear D. This CDR3 is 12 amino acids long. Germline CDR1 reads MDHEN; CDR2 reads SYDVKM. Trimming stripped 6 bases from V and 1 base from J, with 6 bases between.

This rearrangement joins TRBV19 to TRBJ2-7, with TRBD1 as a possible D gene (6 bases). CDR3 length: 13 residues. From germline, CDR1 is LNHDA and CDR2 SQIVND (reference sequence). The V and J ends lost 6 bases and 1 base respectively, with 10 bases between them. The CDR3: CASSPGHSYEQYF. CDR3 DNA: TGTGCCAGTAGCCCGGGACATTCCTACGAGCAGTACTTC.